Following are 6 T cell receptor beta chains from one sample sequenced in a study of T cells in Graves' hyperthyroidism and ophthalmopathy. The source material, RNA transcripts, was used to amplify TCR beta CDR3 regions. Using the HTBI primer set, a first-round RT-PCR was run on the TCR CDR3. TCRdb re-analysed the multiplex PCR reads in MiXCR, keeping a single row per CDR3 protein. The sample records around 500,000 distinct CDR3 sequences, approximately 15% being singletons. The specimen was blood. The source is a woman between 40 and 50 years old with Graves' hyperthyroidism.

This clonotype occurred a few times. The rearrangement uses TRBV24-1 and TRBJ2-1; D remains unclear. The CDR3 contains 15 residues. The V end lost 3 bases, the J end lost 3 bases, and 11 bases lay between the germline ends. In germline, CDR1 is KGHDR, CDR2 SFDVKD. The CDR3 bases are TGTGCCACCAGTGATCCGAAAACCGGCTACAATGAGCAGTTCTTC. Amino acid sequence: CATSDPKTGYNEQFF.

This clonotype was picked up a small number of times. The V call is TRBV19, the J call TRBJ2-3; 15 bases align to TRBD2. Germline values: CDR1 LNHDA, CDR2 SQIVND (reference sequence). This CDR3 is 16 amino acids long. The V segment lost 10 bases and the J segment 1 base; nucleotides outside the gene matches: 6. The CDR3 DNA sequence: TGTGCCACCGGGACTAGCGGGAGGTGGGGCACAGATACGCAGTATTTT. It specifies CATGTSGRWGTDTQYF.

A remark on this clonotype: Just one base apart from a much larger clone, this may be a read error. This chain links TRBV27 with TRBJ2-1; 14 nucleotides agree with TRBD2. This CDR3 has 15 residues. Germline CDR1 MNHEY, CDR2 SMNVEV (reference sequence). The CDR3 loop reads CASSFGTSGSNGQFF. The CDR3 bases are TGTGCCAGCAGTTTTGGGACTAGCGGGAGTAATGGGCAGTTCTTC.

This clonotype has at least ten counts. The genes are TRBV28 and TRBJ2-1; 10 positions agree with TRBD1. This CDR3 comprises 15 residues. Germline CDR1 MDHEN, CDR2 SYDVKM. The junction had 6 bases not matched to a gene; V was cut back by 6 bases and J by 4 bases. In DNA, the CDR3 is TGTGCCAGCAGGGGGGGGGACAGGGGATACAATGAGCAGTTCTTC. Translated, it gives CASRGGDRGYNEQFF.

This clonotype occurred many times. This chain joins TRBV7-9 and TRBJ2-3; possibly TRBD1 or TRBD2 for D (5 bases each). CDR1 and CDR2 from the germline V gene are SEHNR and FQNEAQ (reference sequence). V lost 3 bases, J lost 2 bases, and 6 bases lay in between. The CDR3 runs to 13 residues. CDR3 in DNA: TGTGCCAGCAGCTTGGGGGACACAGATACGCAGTATTTT. Protein: CASSLGDTDTQYF.

This clonotype came up many times. V gene TRBV29-1 combines with J gene TRBJ2-6; 11 bases align to TRBD1. Germline CDR1 and CDR2: SQVTM and ANQGSEA. The CDR3 covers 16 residues. V lost 6 bases and J lost 2; bases outside the gene matches: 6. CDR3 sequence (DNA): TGCAGCGTACCCGGACAGGGGGCGCCTGGGGCCAACGTCCTGACTTTC. Translation gives CSVPGQGAPGANVLTF.